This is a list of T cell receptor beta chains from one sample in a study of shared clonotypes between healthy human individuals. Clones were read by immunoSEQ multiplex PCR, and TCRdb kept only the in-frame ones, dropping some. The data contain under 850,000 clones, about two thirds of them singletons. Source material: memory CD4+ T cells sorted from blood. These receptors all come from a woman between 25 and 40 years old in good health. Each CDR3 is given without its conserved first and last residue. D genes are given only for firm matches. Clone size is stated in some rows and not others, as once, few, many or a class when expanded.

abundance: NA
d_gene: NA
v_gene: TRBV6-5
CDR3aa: ASSPATGSYGYT

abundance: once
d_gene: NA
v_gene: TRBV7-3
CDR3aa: ASSPPGSPYEQY

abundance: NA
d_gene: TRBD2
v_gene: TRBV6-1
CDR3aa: ASSEDFTSGTQWGTYNEQF

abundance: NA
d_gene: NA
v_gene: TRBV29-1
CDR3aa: SVVPLAGMGYT

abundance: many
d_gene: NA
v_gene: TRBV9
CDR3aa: ASSYTRTGELF

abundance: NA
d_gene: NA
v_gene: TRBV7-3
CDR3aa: ASSPQRDSYNEQF

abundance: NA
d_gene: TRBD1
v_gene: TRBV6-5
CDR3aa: ASSYGTGTGGSEQY

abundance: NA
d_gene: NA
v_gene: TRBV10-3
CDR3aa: AISEQQATGNTIY

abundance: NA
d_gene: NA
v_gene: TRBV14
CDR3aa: ASSRLAGAGTGELF

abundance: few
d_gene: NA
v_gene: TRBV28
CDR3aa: ASSLRQGTWEQY

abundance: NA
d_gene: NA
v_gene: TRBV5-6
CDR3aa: ASSFTGSNHQPQH

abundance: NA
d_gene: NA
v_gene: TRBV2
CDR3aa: ASRWTQNTGELF

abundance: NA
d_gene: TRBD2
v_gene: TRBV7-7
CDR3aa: ASSPGLAGGNEQF

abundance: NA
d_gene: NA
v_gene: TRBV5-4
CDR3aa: ASSLATAGLYGYT

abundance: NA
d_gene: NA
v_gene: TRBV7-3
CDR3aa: ASSPNPQRSNTEAF

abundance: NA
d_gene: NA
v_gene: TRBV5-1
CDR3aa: ASSLEGADTQY

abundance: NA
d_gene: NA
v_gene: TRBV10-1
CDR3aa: ASRDDNTGELF

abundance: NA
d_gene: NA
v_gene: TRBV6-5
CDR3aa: ASSQGGEQY

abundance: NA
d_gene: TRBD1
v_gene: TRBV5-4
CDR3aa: ASSSGQGVNYGYT

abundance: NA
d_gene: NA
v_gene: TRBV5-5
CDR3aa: ASSSNRVGGNTIY

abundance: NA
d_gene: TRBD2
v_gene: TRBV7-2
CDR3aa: ASSLQAGAGTDTQY

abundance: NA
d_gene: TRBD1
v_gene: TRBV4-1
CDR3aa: ASSQGTGTVNYEQF

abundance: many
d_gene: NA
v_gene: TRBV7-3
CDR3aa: ASSTTGHDTQY

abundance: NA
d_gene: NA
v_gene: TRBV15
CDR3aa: ATSRVAYSNQPQH

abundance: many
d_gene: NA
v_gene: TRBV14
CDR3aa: ASSQDFTGELF

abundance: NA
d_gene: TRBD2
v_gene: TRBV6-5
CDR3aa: ASSAPGLARYEQY

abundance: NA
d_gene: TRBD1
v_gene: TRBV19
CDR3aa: ASDGGTGGVQPQH

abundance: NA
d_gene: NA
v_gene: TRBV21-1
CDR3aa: ASSKTGTDTQY

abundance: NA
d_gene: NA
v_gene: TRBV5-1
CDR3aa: ASSLWGRVEEKLF

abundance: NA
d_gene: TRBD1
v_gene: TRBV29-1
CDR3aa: SAGTGEGYT

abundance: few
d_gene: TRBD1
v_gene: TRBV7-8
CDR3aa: ASSLGYRGHTEAF

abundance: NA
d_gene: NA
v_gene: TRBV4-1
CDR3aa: ASSRAGTETQY

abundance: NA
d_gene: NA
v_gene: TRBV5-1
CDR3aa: ASSFGGRGQRKTEAF

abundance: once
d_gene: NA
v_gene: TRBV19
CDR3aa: ASRVGGQPQH

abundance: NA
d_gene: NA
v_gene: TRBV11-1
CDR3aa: ASSLMGTMGTEAF

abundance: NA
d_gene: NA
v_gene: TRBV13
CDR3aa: ASGPGGGALGNTIY

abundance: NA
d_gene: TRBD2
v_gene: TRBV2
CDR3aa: ASSAGLAGDTQY

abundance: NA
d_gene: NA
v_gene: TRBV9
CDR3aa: AAVRRENNEQF

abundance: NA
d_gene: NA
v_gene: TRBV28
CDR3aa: ASSPGTTNYGYT

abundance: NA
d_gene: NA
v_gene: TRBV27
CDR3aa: ASRSLGAGSTGELF

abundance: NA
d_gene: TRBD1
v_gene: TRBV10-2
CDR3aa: ASSDYRQGKAEKLF

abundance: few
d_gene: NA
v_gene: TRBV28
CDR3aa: ASRAYPGPSYEQY

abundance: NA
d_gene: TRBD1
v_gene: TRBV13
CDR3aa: ASSSGTGGAGGYT

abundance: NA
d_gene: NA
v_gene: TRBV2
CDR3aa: ASSPWDKEKLF

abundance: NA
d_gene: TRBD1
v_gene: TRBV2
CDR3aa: ASSNRGIDTEAF

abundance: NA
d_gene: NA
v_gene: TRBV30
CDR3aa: AWSGLHLNTEAF

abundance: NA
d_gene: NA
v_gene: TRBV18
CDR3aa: ASSPPSRGETQY

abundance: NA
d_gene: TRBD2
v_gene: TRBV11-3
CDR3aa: ASTTGLAGGPGKETQY

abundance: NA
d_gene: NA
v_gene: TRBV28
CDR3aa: ASRISGTEAF

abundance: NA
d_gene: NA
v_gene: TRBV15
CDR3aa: ATSRARYSGNTIY

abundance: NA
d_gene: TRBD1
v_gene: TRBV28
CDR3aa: ASSMGQGRSNNQPQH

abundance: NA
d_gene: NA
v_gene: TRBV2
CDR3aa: ASSETKPSYEQY

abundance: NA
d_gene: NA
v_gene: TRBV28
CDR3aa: ASSLWGDGGMGETQY